This T cell receptor (beta chain) derives from a study of cytomegalovirus exposure and HLA in healthy donors (dated by TCRdb to 2016 to 2017). Broadly, across the study: According to an earlier analysis of 450 to 650 of the donors, roughly 180 million T cells yielded 90 million to 140 million unique TCR beta sequences and approximately 300 Gb of sequence data. Roughly 300 gigabases of sequencing data and 91 million or so unique TCR sequences made up an early release that covered several hundred HLA-typed donors. Among the approximately 420 genotyped donors, more than 70% belonged to the genetic ancestry cluster associated with self-reported Caucasian donors. The aim of the study was to test whether cataloging public T cell receptors could identify signatures of past pathogen exposure. The study profiled the T cell repertoires of 666 subjects by immunosequencing and related them to cytomegalovirus serostatus. Along with the roughly 670-subject first cohort, a separate validation cohort of approximately 110 different subjects was used. High-throughput TCR immunosequencing, statistical association of individual TCRs with disease status, and machine learning were combined to predict cytomegalovirus infection status. A later analysis re-examined previously published TCR beta repertoires from several hundred donors and added high-resolution HLA genotyping to investigate patterns of TCR occurrence. The later analysis used no new phenotypic data to find candidate immune exposures, relying instead on TCR beta sequences and their occurrence across donors. In an earlier analysis of roughly 580 of the donors, high-throughput TCR beta sequencing was used to judge whether each TCR beta V gene segment behaved as functional or pseudogenic. Donor age, sex, ethnicity and CMV serostatus were compiled together with the repertoire data. A later genetic analysis took genome-wide SNP genotypes for about three fifths of the 666 donors and used that subset as a discovery cohort. All discovery cohort repertoires had been generated using a single sequencing platform. HLA typing covered class I and class II loci at four-digit resolution. Typing coverage varied by locus: roughly 620-640 donors for A, B, C, DRB1 and DQB1; more than 500 for DQA1; some 610 for DPA1; roughly 470 for DPB1. Several DR-DQ haplotypes were handled as single units for association and clustering because linkage in the cohort was strong. On average, about 200,000 unique TCR beta nucleotide sequences were sequenced per donor among some 430 genotyped donors of the cohort, with roughly 18% of those sequences being non-productive. On the study overall, not on this receptor specifically: The authors suggested that the approach could potentially be extended to other disease states and immunological phenotypes. CMV serostatus was the only immune exposure information available for the cohort. A later genetic analysis reported fewer N-insertions in productive TCRs among donors in an Asian-associated ancestry cluster than the roughly 690-donor mean. In a later analysis, several top co-occurrence clusters were reported to appear linked to parvovirus B19, influenza, CMV and Epstein-Barr virus. A total of about 150 TCR beta chains were listed by the study as associated with cytomegalovirus. Some IMGT-functional V segments, including TRBV6-2 and TRBV6-3, could not be told apart with the 87-base-pair reads, so those segments were excluded. A cluster of highly shared sequence variants was judged likely to represent a technical artifact of the sequencing pipeline. HLA typing was unavailable for some donors at each locus, so association tests used only the typed subset. Because counts were too low, about 17 rarely observed V segments, including chromosome 9 orphons, were excluded from the earlier analysis of several hundred of the donors. Presence/absence analyses assumed roughly uniform sequencing depth across donors, an assumption that may not hold. A further reported finding was that TCR beta sequences accurately predicted the HLA-A and HLA-B alleles for most subjects in the first cohort. In a later analysis, the rate of TCR association differed among HLA loci, with DRB1 alleles having the most associated TCRs and HLA-C alleles having the fewest. V-gene and J-gene trimming of TCR beta chains was associated with a missense DCLRE1C variant in a later genetic analysis, and the association was replicated in an independent cohort. In vitro tests confirmed that a few of the cytomegalovirus-associated TCR beta chains recognize cytomegalovirus antigens. In this cohort, only TCR beta chains were sequenced, and detectable features were limited by the absence of alpha or paired-chain data. In a later analysis, HLA-associated TCR beta chains showed more clonal expansion and lower generation probabilities than non-associated chains that were equally common. Most CMV-associated TCR beta chains appeared to be HLA-restricted in a later analysis, and the HLA associations seemed to be driven largely by CMV exposure. Most TCR sequences were observed very rarely across donors, whereas some public TCRs were present in many individuals. Linkage disequilibrium might explain the correlated functional status among segregating V segments, but an unknown experimental factor could not be ruled out. Strong co-occurrence of HLA alleles, especially DR and DQ, made assigning TCR associations to individual alleles difficult. In an earlier analysis of some 540 of the donors, most TCR beta V segments appeared in productive rearrangements about 90% or about 30% of the time, broadly matching IMGT annotations. At a false discovery rate of 0.05, a later analysis linked 16,000 or so TCR beta sequences to specific HLA alleles. The classifier was reported to diagnose cytomegalovirus status with high specificity and sensitivity in both the original cohort and the validation cohort.

Library preparation was by the immunoSEQ multiplex PCR assay. The multiplex PCR relied on a mix of 60 forward primers for TCR Vbeta segments and 13 reverse primers for TCR Jbeta segments. A multiplex PCR assay on genomic DNA amplified the CDR3 region of rearranged TCR beta genes. Amplified TCR beta libraries were sequenced as 87-base-pair reads on the Illumina HiSeq System. Regarding the original processing steps: Across the 500 to 700 repertoires, a later analysis counted roughly 84 million unique TCR beta chains, roughly 11 million of which were shared by at least two donors. To remove PCR and sequencing errors, raw reads were error-corrected and collapsed into unique sequences using a nearest-neighbor algorithm that merged closely related sequences. V, D and J gene segments were assigned by aligning CDR3 sequences to IMGT reference sequences. Each retained sequence needed at least a six-nucleotide match to both a V gene segment and a J gene segment. Rearrangements were called productive when the CDR3 lacked stop codons and stayed in frame with V and J; all others were non-productive. Following IMGT convention, CDR3 was defined as the stretch from the second conserved V-encoded cysteine to the conserved J-encoded phenylalanine. The earlier analysis of about 560 of the donors excluded any sequence lacking an unambiguous match to a single V gene segment. An earlier analysis of 587 of the donors called V segments functional above 56.7% productive rearrangements and segregating when the between-donor standard deviation exceeded 5%. A statistical classification framework was built to diagnose cytomegalovirus status from the catalog of TCR beta chain sequences. In a later analysis, V and J genes were assigned by comparing TCR nucleotide sequences against IMGT/GENE-DB human TR gene sequences. In a later analysis, CDR3 sequences and most-parsimonious VDJ recombination scenarios were assigned using the TCRdist pipeline. In a later analysis, every TCR beta chain was defined by the combination of its CDR3 amino acid sequence and its V-gene family, and reads without a unique V-gene family were dropped. In a later analysis, 550 to 650 highly shared, low-generation-probability nucleotide sequences were removed to address suspected cross-contamination and a sequencing artifact. In a later analysis, a clonal expansion index for each public chain was calculated from normalized within-repertoire ranks of inferred template counts. Generation probabilities in a later analysis came from a VDJ recombination model fitted to out-of-frame rearrangements, and those results were checked against IGoR. In a later analysis, TCR-TCR, TCR-HLA and TCR-CMV co-occurrence was scored with hypergeometric tests, and a repertoire-size bias correction was applied to TCR pairs. In a later analysis, false discovery rates were estimated by permuting HLA or CMV assignments 20 times. A later analysis grouped co-occurring TCRs with DBSCAN, adding TCRdist sequence similarity when clustering within HLA-allele-positive subsets. Repertoires with fewer than 30,000 or more than 120,000 public chains were left out of co-occurrence clustering, as were about five repertoires with anomalous nucleotide sharing. In TCRdb, the immuneACCESS table is reduced to in-frame sequences with V and J assigned. These tables do not hold every clone; where another copy was compared, an unresolved V gene accounts for under half, and the others remain unexplained. V, J and clone size were drawn from that table, and D and trimming were deduced from the DNA. This sample's table has entries for some 39,000 clones. The ten most abundant clones make up 3.5% to 4% of the sample.

Details on this clone: The antigen it recognizes is unknown.

A distance of 11 bases separates the germline ends of V and J, which lose 8 bases and 0 bases respectively. Taken from the germline V gene, the CDR1 and CDR2 loops are SGHRS and YFSETQ. From cysteine to phenylalanine, the CDR3 is 14 amino acids long. The kept DNA is CDR3 alone, 42 bases in frame from the first base. The cohort comprised some 700 healthy bone marrow donors. At the time of sampling, every cohort member was nominally healthy, though immune exposures that went unrecorded were likely present. The donor was CMV seronegative and was included in the group of 352 seronegative cohort members. Each donor provided a peripheral blood sample, and peripheral blood mononuclear cells were used for TCR beta sequencing. Genomic DNA extraction from the blood cell samples was performed with the Qiagen DNeasy Blood Extraction Kit.

The sample consisted of PBMCs. Recombination connected TRBV5-1 to TRBJ1-4; there is no confident call for the D gene. The TCR originated in a male donor in good health and CMV-seronegative. The CDR3 protein: CASGPTATNEKLFF. The DNA sequence is TGCGCCAGTGGTCCCACTGCAACTAATGAAAAACTGTTTTTT. The full variable domain, completed from the reference TRBV5-1 and TRBJ1-4 proteins outside the CDR3, reads KAGVTQTPRYLIKTRGQQVTLSCSPISGHRSVSWYQQTPGQGLQFLFEYFSETQRNKGNFPGRFSGRQFSNSRSEMNVSTLELGDSALYLCASGPTATNEKLFFGSGTQLSVL.